Sequencing of this T cell receptor beta chain was carried out in a study of blood T cell repertoires in COVID-19. The method was immunoSEQ multiplex PCR; TCRdb's version includes in-frame clones alone and lacks a portion of them. The table includes 150,000 to 200,000 clones, roughly 89% detected once. The material sequenced was peripheral blood. The clonotype originates from a man aged 18 to 30 with active or convalescent COVID-19.

The CDR3 DNA reads TGCAGTGCTCTGAACACCGGGGAGCTGTTTTTT. Residues: CSALNTGELFF. The chain combines TRBV20-1 with TRBJ2-2; D remains ambiguous. V lost 5 bases and J lost 1, with 2 bases in between. Germline assignment: CDR1 DFQATT and CDR2 SNEGSKA (reference sequence). The CDR3 sequence is 11 residues long.